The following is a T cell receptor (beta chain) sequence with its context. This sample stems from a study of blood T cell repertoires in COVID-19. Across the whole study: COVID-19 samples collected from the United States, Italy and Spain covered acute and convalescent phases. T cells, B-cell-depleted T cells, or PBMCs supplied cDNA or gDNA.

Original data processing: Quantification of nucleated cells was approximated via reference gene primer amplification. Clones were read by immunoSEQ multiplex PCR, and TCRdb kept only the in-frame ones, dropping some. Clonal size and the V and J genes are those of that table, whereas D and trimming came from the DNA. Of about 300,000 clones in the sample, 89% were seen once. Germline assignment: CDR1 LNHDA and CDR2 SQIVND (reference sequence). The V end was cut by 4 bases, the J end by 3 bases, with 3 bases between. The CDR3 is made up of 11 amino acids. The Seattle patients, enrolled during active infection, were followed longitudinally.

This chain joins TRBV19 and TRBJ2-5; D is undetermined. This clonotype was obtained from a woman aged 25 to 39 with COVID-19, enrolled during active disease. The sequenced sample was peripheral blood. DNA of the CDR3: TGTGCCAGTAGTACGGAAGAGACCCAGTACTTC. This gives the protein CASSTEETQYF.